This is a list of T cell receptor beta chains from one sample in a study of cytomegalovirus exposure and HLA in healthy donors. Using immunoSEQ multiplex PCR, the repertoire was profiled, and TCRdb retains in-frame clones only, with some absent. Counted here are 150,000 to 200,000 clones, 80% to 90% occurring once; the ten biggest clones make up 1% to 1.5%. Input material: PBMCs. Receptor source: a girl aged 2-10 years in good health and CMV-seropositive. CDR3s include the opening cysteine and the closing phenylalanine or tryptophan. D genes are given only for firm matches. Clone size is given for some rows only: seen once, a few or many times, or a class if the clone is expanded.

clone_size: NA
d_call: TRBD1
j_call: TRBJ1-6
v_call: TRBV30
cdr3_nt: TGTGCCTTTACACAGGGGGCGAGTTCACCCCTCCACTTT
cdr3_aa: CAFTQGASSPLHF

clone_size: NA
d_call: TRBD1
j_call: TRBJ1-1
v_call: TRBV19
cdr3_nt: TGTGCCAGTAGTATTAAGAGGACAGGGGGGATTCCTGAAGCTTTCTTT
cdr3_aa: CASSIKRTGGIPEAFF

clone_size: NA
d_call: TRBD1
j_call: TRBJ1-4
v_call: TRBV19
cdr3_nt: TGTGCCACCACTCACCGACAGGGGAATGAAAAACTGTTTTTT
cdr3_aa: CATTHRQGNEKLFF

clone_size: NA
d_call: TRBD2
j_call: TRBJ2-1
v_call: TRBV5-4
cdr3_nt: TGTGCCAGCAGCTTGGGCCTCTCTGGGACTAGCGGGAGTGAGCAGTTCTTC
cdr3_aa: CASSLGLSGTSGSEQFF

clone_size: NA
d_call: NA
j_call: TRBJ1-1
v_call: TRBV25-1
cdr3_nt: TGTGCCAACTCGCTTCCCGGGGTCAACACTGAAGCTTTCTTT
cdr3_aa: CANSLPGVNTEAFF

clone_size: NA
d_call: TRBD2
j_call: TRBJ2-3
v_call: TRBV14
cdr3_nt: TGTGCCAGCAGCCAAGTCGGGGGGGTAAGAGATACGCAGTATTTT
cdr3_aa: CASSQVGGVRDTQYF

clone_size: NA
d_call: NA
j_call: TRBJ1-2
v_call: TRBV6-5
cdr3_nt: TGTGCCAGCAGTGACGGAGCCTCTGCCTATGGCTACACCTTC
cdr3_aa: CASSDGASAYGYTF

clone_size: NA
d_call: TRBD1
j_call: TRBJ1-3
v_call: TRBV9
cdr3_nt: TGTGCCAGCAGCGAGGACAGGGCCTTTGGAAACACCATATATTTT
cdr3_aa: CASSEDRAFGNTIYF

clone_size: NA
d_call: TRBD1
j_call: TRBJ1-3
v_call: TRBV11-2
cdr3_nt: TGTGCCAGCAGCTCACTGACAGGGTCTGGAAACACCATATATTTT
cdr3_aa: CASSSLTGSGNTIYF

clone_size: NA
d_call: NA
j_call: TRBJ1-4
v_call: TRBV6-1
cdr3_nt: TGTGCCAGCAGGGGGAGAGGGGAAAAACTGTTTTTT
cdr3_aa: CASRGRGEKLFF

clone_size: NA
d_call: TRBD2
j_call: TRBJ2-1
v_call: TRBV11-2
cdr3_nt: TGTGCCAGCAGCTCCACTAGCGGGAGGCTCCCGCGTGCGTTCTTC
cdr3_aa: CASSSTSGRLPRAFF

clone_size: few
d_call: TRBD1
j_call: TRBJ1-1
v_call: TRBV6-5
cdr3_nt: TGTGCCAGCAGTTCCCCAGGGGGGCTCGCTGAAGCTTTCTTT
cdr3_aa: CASSSPGGLAEAFF

clone_size: NA
d_call: TRBD1
j_call: TRBJ1-1
v_call: TRBV27
cdr3_nt: TGTGCCAGCAGCTATGGACAGGGGGCCACTGAAGCTTTCTTT
cdr3_aa: CASSYGQGATEAFF

clone_size: once
d_call: TRBD1
j_call: TRBJ2-1
v_call: TRBV18
cdr3_nt: TGTGCCAGTCGATCCGGGACAGAAAACAATGAGCAGTTCTTC
cdr3_aa: CASRSGTENNEQFF

clone_size: NA
d_call: NA
j_call: TRBJ1-1
v_call: TRBV19
cdr3_nt: TGTGCCAGTAGTATGGTTGGTCAGGGAGCTTTCTTT
cdr3_aa: CASSMVGQGAFF

clone_size: NA
d_call: TRBD1
j_call: TRBJ2-3
v_call: TRBV2
cdr3_nt: TGTGCCAGCAGTGGGGACAGTCCCCCAGATACGCAGTATTTT
cdr3_aa: CASSGDSPPDTQYF

clone_size: NA
d_call: NA
j_call: TRBJ1-2
v_call: TRBV5-1
cdr3_nt: TGCGCCAGCAGCTTGGAGGCGGGCGGCTATGGCTACACCTTC
cdr3_aa: CASSLEAGGYGYTF

clone_size: NA
d_call: NA
j_call: TRBJ2-1
v_call: TRBV29-1
cdr3_nt: TGCAGCGTTGGACAGCACAGACAGTACAATGAGCAGTTCTTC
cdr3_aa: CSVGQHRQYNEQFF

clone_size: NA
d_call: TRBD1
j_call: TRBJ2-7
v_call: TRBV28
cdr3_nt: TGTGCCAGCAGTTTTCCCCAGGGGGCGAAGTACTTC
cdr3_aa: CASSFPQGAKYF

clone_size: once
d_call: NA
j_call: TRBJ2-1
v_call: TRBV9
cdr3_nt: TGTGCCAGCAGCGCAGGGTCAAATGAGCAGTTCTTC
cdr3_aa: CASSAGSNEQFF

clone_size: NA
d_call: TRBD2
j_call: TRBJ2-2
v_call: TRBV11-3
cdr3_nt: TGTGCCAGCAGCTTAGCGGGAGGGGGCACCGGGGAGCTGTTTTTT
cdr3_aa: CASSLAGGGTGELFF

clone_size: NA
d_call: TRBD2
j_call: TRBJ2-3
v_call: TRBV19
cdr3_nt: TGTGCCACTAGGGGGAGGAGCGGGGGGTCGAAGTGGTCTAAGAGCACAGATACGCAGTATTTT
cdr3_aa: CATRGRSGGSKWSKSTDTQYF

clone_size: NA
d_call: NA
j_call: TRBJ1-2
v_call: TRBV18
cdr3_nt: TGTGCCAGCTCACACGGGTCTAACTATGGCTACACCTTC
cdr3_aa: CASSHGSNYGYTF

clone_size: NA
d_call: TRBD1
j_call: TRBJ1-2
v_call: TRBV7-2
cdr3_nt: TGTGCCAGCAGCTCACCGGGACAGGGTATTTTGCGTGGCTACACCTTC
cdr3_aa: CASSSPGQGILRGYTF

clone_size: NA
d_call: NA
j_call: TRBJ1-5
v_call: TRBV4-1
cdr3_nt: TGCGCCAGCAGCAACCTCGGGCAGCCCCAGCATTTT
cdr3_aa: CASSNLGQPQHF

clone_size: NA
d_call: NA
j_call: TRBJ1-4
v_call: TRBV21-1
cdr3_nt: TGTGCCAGCAGGGATACAGGGTGCGGTGAAAAACTGTTTTTT
cdr3_aa: CASRDTGCGEKLFF

clone_size: once
d_call: TRBD1
j_call: TRBJ1-1
v_call: TRBV7-9
cdr3_nt: TGTGCCAGCAGCCATAATAACCCCGGCACCGGGACAGGGAACACTGAAGCTTTCTTT
cdr3_aa: CASSHNNPGTGTGNTEAFF

clone_size: few
d_call: TRBD1
j_call: TRBJ1-1
v_call: TRBV9
cdr3_nt: TGTGCCAGCAGCCTTGGGACAGGGGGCGATAACACTGAAGCTTTCTTT
cdr3_aa: CASSLGTGGDNTEAFF

clone_size: NA
d_call: NA
j_call: TRBJ2-1
v_call: TRBV5-6
cdr3_nt: TGTGCCAGCAACCTTATTGGCAGTTCGGGGTACAATGAGCAGTTCTTC
cdr3_aa: CASNLIGSSGYNEQFF

clone_size: NA
d_call: NA
j_call: TRBJ2-7
v_call: TRBV27
cdr3_nt: TGTGCCAGCAGCCTGAGCTCCTACGAGCAGTACTTC
cdr3_aa: CASSLSSYEQYF

clone_size: NA
d_call: NA
j_call: TRBJ1-1
v_call: TRBV4-1
cdr3_nt: TGCGCCAGCAGCCAACCCCCGATAGAAAATGAACTAAACACTGAAGCTTTCTTT
cdr3_aa: CASSQPPIENELNTEAFF

clone_size: NA
d_call: NA
j_call: TRBJ1-2
v_call: TRBV4-1
cdr3_nt: TGCGCCAGCAGACAAGAGCAGTTCGTTAACTATGGCTACACCTTC
cdr3_aa: CASRQEQFVNYGYTF

clone_size: once
d_call: NA
j_call: TRBJ2-1
v_call: TRBV4-1
cdr3_nt: TGCGCCAGCAGCCAGTACTCCAACAATGAGCAGTTCTTC
cdr3_aa: CASSQYSNNEQFF